Listed below are T cell receptor beta chains from one sample, sequenced in a study of blood T cell repertoires in COVID-19. Clones were sequenced by immunoSEQ multiplex PCR, and TCRdb holds only the in-frame ones, with some missing. The sample carries approximately 69,000 clones, 75% to 90% recorded once. Material for sequencing was peripheral blood. These receptors all stem from a human donor in a cohort sampled during active COVID-19. Both conserved end residues are part of each CDR3. The D gene is left open where the match is weak. Clone size is not always given. Where it is, it says once, few, many or a class for expanded clones.

D: TRBD1
size: NA
V: TRBV19
J: TRBJ1-5
DNA: TGTGCCAGTAGTATAGCTACAGGGGGCGCAAATCAGCCCCAGCATTTT
CDR3: CASSIATGGANQPQHF

D: TRBD1
size: once
V: TRBV5-1
J: TRBJ1-3
DNA: TGCGCCAGCAGCTTGAACAGGGGGACTGGAAACACCATATATTTT
CDR3: CASSLNRGTGNTIYF

D: TRBD1
size: NA
V: TRBV7-2
J: TRBJ2-7
DNA: TGTGCCAGCAGCTCGACAGGGGGGTCGGTCGAGCAGTACTTC
CDR3: CASSSTGGSVEQYF

D: TRBD2
size: NA
V: TRBV5-1
J: TRBJ2-1
DNA: TGCGCCAGCAGCTTAATACAACTAGCGGGGGGGCCAAGGGGCAATGAGCAGTTCTTC
CDR3: CASSLIQLAGGPRGNEQFF

D: TRBD1
size: NA
V: TRBV7-8
J: TRBJ1-5
DNA: TGTGCCAGCAGCCTCCACAGGACAGGACGTGACAGCAATCAGCCCCAGCATTTT
CDR3: CASSLHRTGRDSNQPQHF

D: TRBD2
size: NA
V: TRBV14
J: TRBJ2-3
DNA: TGTGCCAGGCTTAGCGGGGGGCCCGTGGTTGGTCCAGATACGCAGTATTTT
CDR3: CARLSGGPVVGPDTQYF

D: NA
size: NA
V: TRBV7-2
J: TRBJ2-3
DNA: TGTGCCAGCAGCTTAGTGTTGAGTCCGAGAACAGATACGCAGTATTTT
CDR3: CASSLVLSPRTDTQYF

D: TRBD2
size: once
V: TRBV5-8
J: TRBJ2-5
DNA: TGTGCCAGCAGCTTCGGACTAGCGGGGAACCAAGAGACCCAGTACTTC
CDR3: CASSFGLAGNQETQYF

D: TRBD1
size: NA
V: TRBV19
J: TRBJ2-7
DNA: TGTGCCAGTAAATCCGAGGACAGGGGATCCTACGAGCAGTACTTC
CDR3: CASKSEDRGSYEQYF

D: NA
size: NA
V: TRBV5-1
J: TRBJ2-7
DNA: TGCGCCAGCAGCGCTACCGGACAGCCGCTCTACGAGCAGTACTTC
CDR3: CASSATGQPLYEQYF

D: NA
size: NA
V: TRBV7-9
J: TRBJ1-5
DNA: TGTGCCAGCAGCTCGGGCACAAGGGGGACCAATCAGCCCCAGCATTTT
CDR3: CASSSGTRGTNQPQHF

D: NA
size: NA
V: TRBV6-5
J: TRBJ1-1
DNA: TGTGCCAGCGGACGGGGGGGCACTGAAGCTTTCTTT
CDR3: CASGRGGTEAFF

D: NA
size: few
V: TRBV4-1
J: TRBJ2-3
DNA: TGCGCCAGCAGCCAAGATCCAGGACAGCTCACAGATACGCAGTATTTT
CDR3: CASSQDPGQLTDTQYF

D: NA
size: NA
V: TRBV2
J: TRBJ2-1
DNA: TGTGCCAGCAGTGAAGAAGCGATTAAGTCCAATGAGCAGTTCTTC
CDR3: CASSEEAIKSNEQFF

D: TRBD2
size: NA
V: TRBV4-3
J: TRBJ2-3
DNA: TGCGCCAGCAGCCAAGAAGTGGGACTAGCGGGACTCACAGATACGCAGTATTTT
CDR3: CASSQEVGLAGLTDTQYF